What follows are 8 T cell receptor beta chains derived from one specimen sequenced in a study of cytomegalovirus exposure and HLA in healthy donors. PCR primers comprised 60 Vbeta and 13 Jbeta primers. The table came from immunoSEQ multiplex PCR; TCRdb's copy has only in-frame clones and leaves some out. The table shows around 180,000 clones, with around 79% occurring only once. The material sequenced was PBMCs. The source is a woman between 45 and 65 years old in good health and CMV-seronegative.

This chain uses TRBV5-1 with TRBJ1-3; tentative D call: TRBD1 (5 bases). CDR1 is SGHRS and CDR2 is YFSETQ in the germline V gene. This CDR3 has 17 amino acids. The V gene lost 1 base and the J gene lost 7 bases, with 21 bases spanning the gap. The CDR3 loop is CASSLYKNGEGMNTIYF. The CDR3 DNA sequence: TGCGCCAGCAGCTTGTATAAAAACGGGGAGGGGATGAACACCATATATTTT.

The rearrangement uses TRBV30 and TRBJ2-2; 9 positions match TRBD1. This CDR3 has 14 residues. Trimming took 2 bases from V and 7 from J; bases not matched to a gene: 5. Germline CDR1 reads GTSNPN; CDR2 reads SVGIG (reference sequence). CDR3 in amino acids: CAWSKGTGHGELFF. CDR3 nucleotide sequence: TGTGCCTGGAGTAAAGGGACAGGGCACGGGGAGCTGTTTTTT.

This clone has just one count. This sample also contains other DNA sequences that code for the same CDR3. The chain employs TRBV7-2 and TRBJ2-5; D gene unclear. Per the germline V gene, CDR1 is SGHTA and CDR2 is FQGNSA. The CDR3 has 14 amino acids. The ends were cut back, 1 base at V and 2 bases at J, with 8 bases in the middle. CDR3 amino acids: CASSLDGRQETQYF. CDR3 coding DNA: TGTGCCAGCAGCTTAGATGGCCGTCAAGAGACCCAGTACTTC.

A single count supports this clone. The V call is TRBV2, the J call TRBJ2-7, with D possibly matching TRBD2 (5 bases). The germline CDR1 and CDR2 sequences are SNHLY and FYNNEI. The CDR3 length is 13 residues. V dropped 6 bases and J dropped 0 bases, with 9 bases sitting between them. In nucleotides, the CDR3 is TGTGCCAGCAGGCCTCGGGGCTCCTACGAGCAGTACTTC. As protein: CASRPRGSYEQYF.

This chain uses TRBV19 with TRBJ2-4, with 7 bases fitting TRBD1. This CDR3 has 15 residues. Germline V CDR1 and CDR2: LNHDA, SQIVND (reference sequence). Trimming took 6 bases from V and 0 from J; bases not matched to a gene: 5. The CDR3 sequence is CASRETGAAKNIQYF. The DNA for the CDR3 is TGTGCCAGTAGGGAAACAGGGGCAGCCAAAAACATTCAGTACTTC.

This clone was observed a single time. The rearrangement links TRBV28 to TRBJ1-5; perhaps TRBD1 as D (5 bases). V lost 4 bases and J 1 base, leaving 11 bases between the germline ends. This CDR3 has 15 amino acids. Germline loops: CDR1 MDHEN, CDR2 SYDVKM. CDR3 amino acids: CASSSGQRSNQPQHF. The CDR3 DNA reads TGTGCCAGCAGTTCTGGACAACGAAGCAATCAGCCCCAGCATTTT.

The chain employs TRBV21-1 and TRBJ1-1; whether TRBD1, the table's D call, matches the DNA was not checked. TRBV21-1 corresponds to a pseudogene. CDR3 length: 12 amino acids. CDR3 protein: CASSRANTEAFF. The CDR3 bases are TGTGCCAGCAGCAGGGCGAACACTGAAGCTTTCTTT.

This clone was detected only once. The chain links TRBV5-1 to TRBJ2-3; D perhaps matches TRBD1 (5 bases). Germline V gene data show CDR1 as SGHRS and CDR2 as YFSETQ. The CDR3 totals 21 residues. Trimming cost V 0 bases and J 1 base, with 27 bases left between them. The CDR3 here is CASSLGLGQWSFTDRTDTQYF. CDR3 coding DNA: TGCGCCAGCAGCTTGGGCCTTGGACAATGGTCCTTTACCGATCGCACAGATACGCAGTATTTT.